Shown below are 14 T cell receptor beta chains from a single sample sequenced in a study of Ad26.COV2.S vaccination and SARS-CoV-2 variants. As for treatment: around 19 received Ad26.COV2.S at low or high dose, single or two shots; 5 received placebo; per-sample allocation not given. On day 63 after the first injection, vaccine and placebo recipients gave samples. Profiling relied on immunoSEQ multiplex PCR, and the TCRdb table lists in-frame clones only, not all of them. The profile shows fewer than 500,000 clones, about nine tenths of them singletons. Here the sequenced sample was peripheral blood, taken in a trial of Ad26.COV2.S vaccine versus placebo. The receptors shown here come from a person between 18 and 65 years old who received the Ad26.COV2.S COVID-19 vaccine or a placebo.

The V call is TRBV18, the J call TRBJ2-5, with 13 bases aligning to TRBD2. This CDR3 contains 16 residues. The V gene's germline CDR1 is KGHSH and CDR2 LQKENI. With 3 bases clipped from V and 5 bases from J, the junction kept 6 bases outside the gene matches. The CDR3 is CASSPRLAGGSETQYF. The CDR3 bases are TGTGCCAGCTCACCCAGACTAGCGGGAGGTTCGGAGACCCAGTACTTC.

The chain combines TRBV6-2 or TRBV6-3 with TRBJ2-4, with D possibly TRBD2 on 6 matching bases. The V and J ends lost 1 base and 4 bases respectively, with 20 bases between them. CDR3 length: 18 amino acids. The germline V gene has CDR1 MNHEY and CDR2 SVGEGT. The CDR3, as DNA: TGTGCCAGCAGTTACTGGGATGTGGGAGGCTCTGGGAAAAACATTCAGTACTTC. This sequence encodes CASSYWDVGGSGKNIQYF.

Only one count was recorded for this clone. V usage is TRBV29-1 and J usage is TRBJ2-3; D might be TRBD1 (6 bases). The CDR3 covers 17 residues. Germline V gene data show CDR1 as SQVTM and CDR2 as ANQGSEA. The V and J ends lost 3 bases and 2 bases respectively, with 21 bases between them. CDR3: CSVERGSGVSHTDTQYF. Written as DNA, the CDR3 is TGCAGCGTTGAGAGAGGGTCAGGGGTTTCCCACACAGATACGCAGTATTTT.

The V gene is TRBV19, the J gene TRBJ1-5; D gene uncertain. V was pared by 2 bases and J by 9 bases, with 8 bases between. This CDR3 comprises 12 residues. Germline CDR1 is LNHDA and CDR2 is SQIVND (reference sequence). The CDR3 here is CASSIIDAPQHF. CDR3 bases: TGTGCCAGTAGTATAATAGATGCGCCCCAGCATTTT.

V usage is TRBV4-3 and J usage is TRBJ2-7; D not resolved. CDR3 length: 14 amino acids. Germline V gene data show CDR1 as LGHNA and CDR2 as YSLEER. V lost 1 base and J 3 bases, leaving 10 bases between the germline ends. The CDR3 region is CASSQGKFGYEQYF. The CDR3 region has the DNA TGCGCCAGCAGCCAAGGGAAATTTGGCTACGAGCAGTACTTC.

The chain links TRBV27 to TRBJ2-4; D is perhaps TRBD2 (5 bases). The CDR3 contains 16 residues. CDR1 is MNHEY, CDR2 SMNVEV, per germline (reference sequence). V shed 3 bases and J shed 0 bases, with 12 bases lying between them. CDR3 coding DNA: TGTGCCAGCAGTTTTTCCCCGGACTTAGCCAAAAACATTCAGTACTTC. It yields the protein CASSFSPDLAKNIQYF.

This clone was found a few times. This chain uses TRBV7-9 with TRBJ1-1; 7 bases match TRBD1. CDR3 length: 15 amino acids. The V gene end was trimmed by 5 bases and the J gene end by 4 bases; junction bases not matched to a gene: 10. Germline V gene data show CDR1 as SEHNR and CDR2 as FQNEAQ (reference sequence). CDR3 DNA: TGTGCCAGCAGCCAACAACAGGGGCTGGGCACTGAAGCTTTCTTT. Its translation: CASSQQQGLGTEAFF.

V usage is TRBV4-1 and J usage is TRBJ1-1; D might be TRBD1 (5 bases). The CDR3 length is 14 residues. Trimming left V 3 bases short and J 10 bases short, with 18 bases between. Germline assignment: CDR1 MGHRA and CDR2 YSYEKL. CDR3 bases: TGCGCCAGCAGCCACTCAGGGCCGCGTAAGGGAGCTTTCTTT. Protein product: CASSHSGPRKGAFF.

The CDR3: CASSGLAQPQHF. The CDR3 region has the DNA TGTGCCAGCAGTGGTCTTGCTCAGCCCCAGCATTTT. The V gene is TRBV2, the J gene TRBJ1-5; D is undetermined. V dropped 4 bases and J dropped 6 bases, with 7 bases sitting between them. The CDR3 has 12 residues. Germline CDR1 reads SNHLY; CDR2 reads FYNNEI.

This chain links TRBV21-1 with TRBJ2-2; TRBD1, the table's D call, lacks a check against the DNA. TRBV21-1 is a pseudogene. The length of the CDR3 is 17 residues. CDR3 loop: CASSKPPGQGVTGELFF. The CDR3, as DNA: TGTGCCAGCAGCAAACCCCCGGGACAGGGTGTCACCGGGGAGCTGTTTTTT.

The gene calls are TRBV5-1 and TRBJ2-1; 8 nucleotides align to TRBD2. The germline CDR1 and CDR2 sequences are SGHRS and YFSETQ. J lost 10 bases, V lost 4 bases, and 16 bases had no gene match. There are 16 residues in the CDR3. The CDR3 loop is CASSPASGSGPREQFF. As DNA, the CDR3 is TGCGCCAGCAGCCCTGCGAGCGGGAGTGGTCCGAGAGAGCAGTTCTTC.

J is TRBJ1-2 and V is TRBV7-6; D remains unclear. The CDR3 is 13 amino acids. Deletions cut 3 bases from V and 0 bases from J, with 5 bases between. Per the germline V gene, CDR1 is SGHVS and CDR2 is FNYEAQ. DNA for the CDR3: TGTGCCAGCAGCTTCGACCCTAACTATGGCTACACCTTC. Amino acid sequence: CASSFDPNYGYTF.

As DNA, the CDR3 is TGTGCCACCAGCAGAGTGGAAGGGTCCCGACTAGCGGGAGCCACAGATACGCAGTATTTT. Protein sequence: CATSRVEGSRLAGATDTQYF. V is TRBV15 and J is TRBJ2-3; 12 bases are shared with TRBD2. CDR1 LNHNV and CDR2 YYDKDF come from the germline V gene (reference sequence). The V gene end was trimmed by 1 base and the J gene end by 2 bases; junction bases not matched to a gene: 13. This CDR3 is built from 20 residues.

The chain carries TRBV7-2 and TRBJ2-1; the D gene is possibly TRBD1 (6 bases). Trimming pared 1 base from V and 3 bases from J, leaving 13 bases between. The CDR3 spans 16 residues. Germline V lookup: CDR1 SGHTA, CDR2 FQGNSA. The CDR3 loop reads CASSLVGGKGYNEQFF. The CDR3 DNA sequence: TGTGCCAGCAGCTTAGTAGGGGGTAAGGGCTACAATGAGCAGTTCTTC.